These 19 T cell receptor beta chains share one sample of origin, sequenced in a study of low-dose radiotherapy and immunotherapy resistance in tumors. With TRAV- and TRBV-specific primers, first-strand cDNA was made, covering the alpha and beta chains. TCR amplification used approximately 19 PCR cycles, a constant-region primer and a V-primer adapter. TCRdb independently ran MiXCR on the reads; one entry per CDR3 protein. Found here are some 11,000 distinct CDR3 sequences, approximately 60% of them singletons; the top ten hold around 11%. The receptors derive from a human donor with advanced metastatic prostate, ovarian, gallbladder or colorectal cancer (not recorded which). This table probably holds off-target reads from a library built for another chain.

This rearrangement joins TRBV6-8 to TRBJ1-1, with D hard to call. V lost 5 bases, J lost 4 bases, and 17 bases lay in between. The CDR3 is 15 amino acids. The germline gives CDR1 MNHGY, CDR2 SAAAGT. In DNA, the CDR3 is TGTGCCAGCAGTCCCTTGGGAGGGTTGGTCACTGAAGCTTTCTTT. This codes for CASSPLGGLVTEAFF.

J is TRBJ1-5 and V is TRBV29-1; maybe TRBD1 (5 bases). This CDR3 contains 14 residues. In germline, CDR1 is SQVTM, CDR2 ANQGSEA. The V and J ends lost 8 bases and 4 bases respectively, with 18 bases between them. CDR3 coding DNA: TGCAGCATCGTGGGATCTGACAGTAATCAGCCCCAGCATTTT. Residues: CSIVGSDSNQPQHF.

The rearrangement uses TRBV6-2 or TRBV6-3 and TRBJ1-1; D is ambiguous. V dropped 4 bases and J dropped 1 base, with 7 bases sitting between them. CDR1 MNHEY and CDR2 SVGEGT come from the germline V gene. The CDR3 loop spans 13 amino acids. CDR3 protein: CASSLTENTEAFF. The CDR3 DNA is TGTGCCAGCAGTTTGACTGAGAACACTGAAGCTTTCTTT.

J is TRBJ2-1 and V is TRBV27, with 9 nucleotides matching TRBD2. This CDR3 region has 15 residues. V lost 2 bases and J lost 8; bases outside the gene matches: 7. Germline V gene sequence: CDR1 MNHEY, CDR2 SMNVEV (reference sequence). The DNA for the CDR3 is TGTGCCAGCAGTTTAGACGGCGGGGGGGGAGATGAGCAGTTCTTC. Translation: CASSLDGGGGDEQFF.

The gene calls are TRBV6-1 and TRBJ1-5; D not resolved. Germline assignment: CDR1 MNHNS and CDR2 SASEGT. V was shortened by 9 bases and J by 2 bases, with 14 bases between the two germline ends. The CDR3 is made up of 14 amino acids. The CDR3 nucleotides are TGTGCCAGTTCAGGAACGGACGGCAATCAGCCCCAGCATTTT. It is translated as CASSGTDGNQPQHF.

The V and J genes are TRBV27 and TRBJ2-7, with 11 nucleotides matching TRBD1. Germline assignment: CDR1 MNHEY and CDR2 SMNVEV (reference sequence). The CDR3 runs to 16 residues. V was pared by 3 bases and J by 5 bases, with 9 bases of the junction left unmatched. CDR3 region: CASSFGTGGFINEQYF. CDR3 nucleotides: TGTGCCAGCAGTTTCGGGACAGGGGGTTTCATCAACGAGCAGTACTTC.

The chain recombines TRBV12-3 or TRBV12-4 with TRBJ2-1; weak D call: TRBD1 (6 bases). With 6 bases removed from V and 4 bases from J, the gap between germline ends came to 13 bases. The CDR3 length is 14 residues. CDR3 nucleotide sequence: TGTGCCAGCAGCAAAGGCGGACAGTACAATGAGCAGTTCTTC. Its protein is CASSKGGQYNEQFF.

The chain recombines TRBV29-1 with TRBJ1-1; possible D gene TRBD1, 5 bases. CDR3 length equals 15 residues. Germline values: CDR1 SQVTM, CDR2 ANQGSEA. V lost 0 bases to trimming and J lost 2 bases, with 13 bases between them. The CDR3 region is CSVEDRVGGNTEAFF. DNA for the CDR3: TGCAGCGTTGAAGACAGGGTTGGGGGTAACACTGAAGCTTTCTTT.

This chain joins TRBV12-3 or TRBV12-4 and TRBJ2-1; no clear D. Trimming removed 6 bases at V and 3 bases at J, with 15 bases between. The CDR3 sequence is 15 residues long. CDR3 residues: CASSLGVGIYNEQFF. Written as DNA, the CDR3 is TGTGCCAGCAGCCTAGGTGTAGGGATCTACAATGAGCAGTTCTTC.

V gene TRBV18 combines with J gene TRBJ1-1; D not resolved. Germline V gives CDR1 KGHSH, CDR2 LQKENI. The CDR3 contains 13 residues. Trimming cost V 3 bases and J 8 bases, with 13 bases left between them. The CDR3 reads CASSPYLAREAFF. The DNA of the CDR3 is TGTGCCAGCTCACCCTACCTTGCCCGAGAAGCTTTCTTT.

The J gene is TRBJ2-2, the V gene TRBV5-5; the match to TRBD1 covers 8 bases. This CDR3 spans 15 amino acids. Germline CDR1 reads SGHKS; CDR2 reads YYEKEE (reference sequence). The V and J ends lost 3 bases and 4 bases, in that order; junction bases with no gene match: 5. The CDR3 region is CASSSQGALTGELFF. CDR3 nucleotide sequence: TGTGCCAGCAGCTCGCAGGGGGCCCTCACCGGGGAGCTGTTTTTT. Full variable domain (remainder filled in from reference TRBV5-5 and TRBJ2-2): DAGVTQSPTHLIKTRGQQVTLRCSPISGHKSVSWYQQVLGQGPQFIFQYYEKEERGRGNFPDRFSARQFPNYSSELNVNALLLGDSALYLCASSSQGALTGELFFGEGSRLTVL.

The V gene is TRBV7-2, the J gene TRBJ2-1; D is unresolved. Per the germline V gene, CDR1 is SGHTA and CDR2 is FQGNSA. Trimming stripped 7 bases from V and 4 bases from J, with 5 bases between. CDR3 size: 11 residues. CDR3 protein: CASNQYNEQFF. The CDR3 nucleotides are TGTGCCAGCAACCAATACAATGAGCAGTTCTTC.

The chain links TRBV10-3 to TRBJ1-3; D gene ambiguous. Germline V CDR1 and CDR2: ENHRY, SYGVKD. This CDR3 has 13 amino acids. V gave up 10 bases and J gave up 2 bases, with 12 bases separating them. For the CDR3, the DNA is TGTGCCACCTTCCCCTTGACTGGAAACACCATATATTTT. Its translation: CATFPLTGNTIYF.

The CDR3: CASSEWGRGTYNEQFF. The CDR3 region has the DNA TGTGCCAGCAGTGAATGGGGGCGGGGGACCTACAATGAGCAGTTCTTC. The V gene is TRBV6-2 or TRBV6-3, the J gene TRBJ2-1, with a possible D match to TRBD2 (7 bases). The germline V and J ends were trimmed by 5 bases and 2 bases, with 16 bases remaining between them. This CDR3 region has 16 residues. CDR1 MNHEY and CDR2 SVGEGT come from the germline V gene.

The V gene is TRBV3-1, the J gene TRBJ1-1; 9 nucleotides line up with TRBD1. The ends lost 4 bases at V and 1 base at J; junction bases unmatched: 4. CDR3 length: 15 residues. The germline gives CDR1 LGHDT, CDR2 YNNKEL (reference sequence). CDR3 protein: CASSLVGQGNTEAFF. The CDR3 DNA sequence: TGTGCCAGCAGCCTAGTGGGACAGGGGAACACTGAAGCTTTCTTT.

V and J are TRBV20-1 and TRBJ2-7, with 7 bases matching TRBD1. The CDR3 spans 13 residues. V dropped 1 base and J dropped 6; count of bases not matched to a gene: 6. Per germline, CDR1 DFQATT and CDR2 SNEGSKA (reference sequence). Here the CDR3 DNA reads TGCAGTGCTAGAGTGGACAGGACGGGCGAGCAGTACTTC. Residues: CSARVDRTGEQYF.

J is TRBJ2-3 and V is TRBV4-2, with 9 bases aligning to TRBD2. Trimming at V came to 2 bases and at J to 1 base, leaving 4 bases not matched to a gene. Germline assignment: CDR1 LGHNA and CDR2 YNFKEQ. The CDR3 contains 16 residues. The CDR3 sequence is CASSQMTSGGTDTQYF. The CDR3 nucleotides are TGTGCCAGCAGCCAAATGACTAGCGGAGGCACAGATACGCAGTATTTT.

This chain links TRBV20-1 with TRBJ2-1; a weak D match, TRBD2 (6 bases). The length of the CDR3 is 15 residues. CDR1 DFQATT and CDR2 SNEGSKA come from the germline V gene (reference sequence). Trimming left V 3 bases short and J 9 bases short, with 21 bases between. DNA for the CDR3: TGCAGTGCTAGTACCCCAGCTTACGCCGGGAGTGAGCAGTTCTTC. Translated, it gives CSASTPAYAGSEQFF.

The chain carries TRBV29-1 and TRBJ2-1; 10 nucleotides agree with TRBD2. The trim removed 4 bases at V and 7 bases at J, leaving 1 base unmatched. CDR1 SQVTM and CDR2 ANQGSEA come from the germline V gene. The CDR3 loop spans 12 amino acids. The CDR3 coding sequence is TGCAGCGTTGCGACTAGCGGGAATGAGCAGTTCTTC. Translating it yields CSVATSGNEQFF.